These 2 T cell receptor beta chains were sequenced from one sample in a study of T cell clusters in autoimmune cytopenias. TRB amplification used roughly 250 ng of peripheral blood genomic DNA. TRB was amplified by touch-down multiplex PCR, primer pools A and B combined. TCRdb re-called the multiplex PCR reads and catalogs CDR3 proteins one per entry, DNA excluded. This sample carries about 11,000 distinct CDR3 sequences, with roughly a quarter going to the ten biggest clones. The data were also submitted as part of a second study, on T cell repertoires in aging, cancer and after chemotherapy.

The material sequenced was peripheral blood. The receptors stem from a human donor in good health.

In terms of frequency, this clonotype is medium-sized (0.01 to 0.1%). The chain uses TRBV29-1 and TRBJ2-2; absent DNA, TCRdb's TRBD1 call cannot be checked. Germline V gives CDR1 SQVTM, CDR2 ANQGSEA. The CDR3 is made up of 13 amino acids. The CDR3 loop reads CSVEGWGGGELFF.

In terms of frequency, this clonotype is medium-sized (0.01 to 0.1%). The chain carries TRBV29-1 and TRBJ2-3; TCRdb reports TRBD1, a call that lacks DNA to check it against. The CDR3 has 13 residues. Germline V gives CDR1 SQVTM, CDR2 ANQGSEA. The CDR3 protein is CSVDGERSDTQYF.